This TCR beta chain stems from a study of blood T cell repertoires in COVID-19. In the study overall: The origin of the acute and convalescent COVID-19 samples was the United States, Italy and Spain. From T cells, B-cell-depleted T cells, or PBMCs came the material, which was cDNA or gDNA.

V lost 4 bases, J lost 4 bases, and 16 bases lay in between. The CDR3 totals 15 residues. Germline V gene sequence: CDR1 LNHDA, CDR2 SQIVND (reference sequence). Original processing methods: The assay estimated nucleated cells by amplifying reference gene primers. TCRdb's table, derived via immunoSEQ multiplex PCR, lists solely in-frame clones and lacks some. V, J and clone size are those of that table, while D and trimming were read from the DNA. The table shows roughly 150,000 clones, with 77% occurring only once. Material for sequencing was peripheral blood. This chain joins TRBV19 and TRBJ1-2; D perhaps matches TRBD1 (5 bases). This clonotype was obtained from a man in his sixties or seventies with acute or convalescent COVID-19. The CDR3 region has the DNA TGTGCCAGTAGTAGTTCGTGGGGCGCGTCCTATGGCTACACCTTC. Amino acids: CASSSSWGASYGYTF.